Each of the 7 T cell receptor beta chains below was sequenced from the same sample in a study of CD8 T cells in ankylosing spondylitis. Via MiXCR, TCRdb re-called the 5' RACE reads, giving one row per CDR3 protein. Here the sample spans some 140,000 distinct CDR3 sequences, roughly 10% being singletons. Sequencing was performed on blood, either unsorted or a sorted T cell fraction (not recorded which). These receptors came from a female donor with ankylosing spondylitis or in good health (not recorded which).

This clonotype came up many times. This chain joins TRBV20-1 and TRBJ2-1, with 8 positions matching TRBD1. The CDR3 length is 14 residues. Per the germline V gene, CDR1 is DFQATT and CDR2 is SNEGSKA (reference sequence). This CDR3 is CKTQGAQFYNEQFF. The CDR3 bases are TGCAAGACGCAGGGGGCTCAGTTCTACAATGAGCAGTTCTTC.

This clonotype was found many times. This CDR3 is CASSPDRTNTGELFF. CDR3 bases: TGTGCCAGCAGCCCGGACAGGACGAACACCGGGGAGCTGTTTTTT. This rearrangement joins TRBV7-2 to TRBJ2-2; 7 bases agree with TRBD1. With V trimmed by 5 bases and J by 0 bases, 3 bases remained unmatched. In germline, CDR1 is SGHTA, CDR2 FQGNSA. The CDR3 extends over 15 amino acids.

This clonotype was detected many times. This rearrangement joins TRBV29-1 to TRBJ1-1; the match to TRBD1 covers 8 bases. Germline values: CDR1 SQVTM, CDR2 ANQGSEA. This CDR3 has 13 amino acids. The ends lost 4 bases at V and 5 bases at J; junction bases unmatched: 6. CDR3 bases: TGCAGCGTTGGTACAGGGGGGAAGACTGAAGCTTTCTTT. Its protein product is CSVGTGGKTEAFF.

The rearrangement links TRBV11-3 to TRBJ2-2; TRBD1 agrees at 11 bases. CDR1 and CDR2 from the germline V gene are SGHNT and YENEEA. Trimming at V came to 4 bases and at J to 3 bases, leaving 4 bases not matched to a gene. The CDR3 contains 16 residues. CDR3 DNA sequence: TGTGCCAGCAGCTCGGGACAGGGGGGGGACACCGGGGAGCTGTTTTTT. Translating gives CASSSGQGGDTGELFF. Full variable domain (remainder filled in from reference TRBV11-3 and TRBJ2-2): EAGVVQSPRYKIIEKKQPVAFWCNPISGHNTLYWYLQNLGQGPELLIRYENEEAVDDSQLPKDRFSAERLKGVDSTLKIQPAELGDSAVYLCASSSGQGGDTGELFFGEGSRLTVL.

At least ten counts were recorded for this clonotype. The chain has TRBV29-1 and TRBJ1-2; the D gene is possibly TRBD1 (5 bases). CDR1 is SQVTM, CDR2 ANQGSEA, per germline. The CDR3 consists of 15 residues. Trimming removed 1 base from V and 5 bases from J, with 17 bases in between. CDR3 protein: CSVEGERQLDYGYTF. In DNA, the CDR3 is TGCAGCGTTGAAGGTGAACGACAGCTCGATTATGGCTACACCTTC.

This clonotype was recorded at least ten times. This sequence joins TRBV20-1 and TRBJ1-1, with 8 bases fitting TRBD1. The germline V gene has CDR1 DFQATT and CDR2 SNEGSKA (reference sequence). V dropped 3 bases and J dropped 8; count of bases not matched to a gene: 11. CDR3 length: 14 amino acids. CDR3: CSASGPGQELEAFF. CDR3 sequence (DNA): TGCAGTGCTAGCGGACCGGGACAGGAACTCGAAGCTTTCTTT.

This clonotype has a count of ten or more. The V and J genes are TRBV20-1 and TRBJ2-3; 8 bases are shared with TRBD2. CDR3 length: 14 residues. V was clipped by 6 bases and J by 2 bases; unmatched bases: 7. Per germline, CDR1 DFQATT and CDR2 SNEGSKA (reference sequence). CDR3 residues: CSATSGANTDTQYF. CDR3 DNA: TGCAGTGCCACTAGCGGCGCAAACACAGATACGCAGTATTTT.